These 5 T cell receptor beta chains came from one sample sequenced in a study of human T cells and chemical hapten exposure. This sample's time point: patch test 2, 6 weeks after DPC sensitization. Stated treatment: therapeutic diphenylcyclopropenone sensitization with weekly scalp DPC. TCRdb analysed the RACE reads with MiXCR anew, one entry per CDR3 protein. Of around 50,000 distinct CDR3 sequences listed, 8.5% to 10% are singletons. Sample: whole blood, taken in connection with sensitization to the hapten diphenylcyclopropenone (DPC). These TCRs come from a woman aged 45-65 years with alopecia areata. Some clones in this sample may be carry-over from other donors' samples.

The table lists this clonotype with a few counts. V usage is TRBV20-1 and J usage is TRBJ2-7, with 8 bases matching TRBD1. The CDR3 length is 13 residues. Unmatched junction bases numbered 5, after V lost 4 bases and J lost 3 bases. The V gene's germline CDR1 is DFQATT and CDR2 SNEGSKA (reference sequence). CDR3 region: CSAIGQGIYEQYF. As DNA, the CDR3 is TGCAGTGCTATAGGACAGGGAATCTACGAGCAGTACTTC.

This clonotype was observed many times. The chain recombines TRBV7-2 with TRBJ2-4, with 8 bases aligning to TRBD1. The trim removed 1 base at V and 7 bases at J, leaving 6 bases unmatched. In germline, CDR1 is SGHTA, CDR2 FQGNSA. The CDR3 consists of 15 residues. CDR3: CASSLVSTGGNIQYF. In DNA form, the CDR3 reads TGTGCCAGCAGCTTAGTGTCAACAGGGGGGAACATTCAGTACTTC.

To note about this clonotype: This may arise from a read error, as a much more abundant clone is one base away. The rearrangement uses TRBV20-1 and TRBJ1-1, with a possible D match to TRBD1 (5 bases). The V end was cut by 6 bases, the J end by 6 bases, with 11 bases between. CDR3 length: 11 residues. Germline loops: CDR1 DFQATT, CDR2 SNEGSKA (reference sequence). For the CDR3, the DNA is TGCAGTGCGGCAGGGAGGCCTGAAGCTTTCTTT. It is translated as CSAAGRPEAFF.

At least ten counts were recorded for this clonotype. The rearrangement links TRBV7-6 to TRBJ2-5; tentatively, D is TRBD1 or TRBD2 (5 bases each). The ends were cut back, 4 bases at V and 3 bases at J, with 15 bases in the middle. The CDR3 is 15 residues long. CDR1 is SGHVS and CDR2 is FNYEAQ in the germline V gene. The CDR3 sequence: CASSWSGTGKETQYF. CDR3 in DNA: TGTGCCAGCAGCTGGTCCGGGACGGGAAAAGAGACCCAGTACTTC.

This clonotype was seen repeatedly, ten times or more. The chain is built from TRBV6-6 and TRBJ1-5, with TRBD1 as a possible D gene (5 bases). From germline, CDR1 is MNHNY and CDR2 SVGAGI (reference sequence). The CDR3 runs 12 residues. Trimming removed 6 bases from V and 7 bases from J, with 10 bases in between. CDR3 sequence: CASRPGPQPQHF. The CDR3 nucleotides are TGTGCCAGCAGGCCAGGGCCGCAGCCCCAGCATTTT.